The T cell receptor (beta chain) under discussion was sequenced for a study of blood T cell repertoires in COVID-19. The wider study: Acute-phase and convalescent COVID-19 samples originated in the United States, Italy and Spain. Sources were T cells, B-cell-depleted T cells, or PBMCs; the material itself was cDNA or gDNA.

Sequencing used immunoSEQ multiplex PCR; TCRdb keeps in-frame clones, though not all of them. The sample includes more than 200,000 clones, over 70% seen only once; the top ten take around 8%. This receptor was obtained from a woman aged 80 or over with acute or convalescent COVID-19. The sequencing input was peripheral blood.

The DNA of the CDR3 is TGTGCCAGCAGCGTAGACAGTGGAAATTCACCCCTCCACTTT. It encodes CASSVDSGNSPLHF. The chain employs TRBV7-9 and TRBJ1-6, with TRBD1 as a possible D gene (5 bases). This CDR3 contains 14 residues. Per the germline V gene, CDR1 is SEHNR and CDR2 is FQNEAQ (reference sequence). V shed 5 bases and J shed 7 bases, with 12 bases lying between them.